The 32 T cell receptor beta chains presented below share a single source sample, sequenced in a study of blood T cell repertoires in COVID-19. The method was immunoSEQ multiplex PCR; TCRdb's version includes in-frame clones alone and lacks a portion of them. The table has some 300,000 clones, roughly nine tenths seen once. The sequencing input was PBMCs or T cells enriched from blood (not recorded which). These receptors came from a woman aged 25 to 39 who had recovered from COVID-19.

The CDR3 here is CASRPLAGGLNEQFF. In nucleotides, the CDR3 is TGTGCCAGCAGACCCCTAGCGGGAGGGTTAAATGAGCAGTTCTTC. The chain carries TRBV28 and TRBJ2-1; 12 bases match TRBD2. Germline CDR1 reads MDHEN; CDR2 reads SYDVKM. The J segment lost 7 bases and the V segment lost 6 bases, leaving 7 bases of the junction unmatched. The CDR3 has 15 amino acids.

This chain connects TRBV4-1 to TRBJ1-1; D remains ambiguous. The germline V gene encodes CDR1 MGHRA and CDR2 YSYEKL. V lost 0 bases, J lost 5 bases, and 16 bases lay in between. The CDR3 length is 16 residues. The CDR3 nucleotides are TGCGCCAGCAGCCAAGATCTCCTACGGCGGTGGACTGAAGCTTTCTTT. Its translation: CASSQDLLRRWTEAFF.

The CDR3: CASSQGAGTEAFF. CDR3 bases: TGTGCCAGCAGTCAGGGGGCGGGAACTGAAGCTTTCTTT. The gene calls are TRBV2 and TRBJ1-1, with 8 nucleotides matching TRBD1. This CDR3 is built from 13 residues. Germline-derived CDR1 and CDR2 are SNHLY and FYNNEI. The ends lost 5 bases at V and 5 bases at J; junction bases unmatched: 4. The full variable domain, rest sourced from reference TRBV2 and TRBJ1-1, is EPEVTQTPSHQVTQMGQEVILRCVPISNHLYFYWYRQILGQKVEFLVSFYNNEISEKSEIFDDQFSVERPDGSNFTLKIRSTKLEDSAMYFCASSQGAGTEAFFGQGTRLTVV.

DNA for the CDR3: TGTGCCAGCAGCCATTCAGGACAGACACTTAATGAAAAACTGTTTTTT. The encoded protein is CASSHSGQTLNEKLFF. V usage is TRBV3-1 (or the pseudogene TRBV3-2) and J usage is TRBJ1-4; possibly TRBD1 for D (6 bases). Trimming pared 3 bases from V and 4 bases from J, leaving 15 bases between. This CDR3 is built from 16 residues. In germline, CDR1 is LGHDT, CDR2 YNNKEL (reference sequence).

The V and J genes are TRBV21-1 and TRBJ1-1; no check of the table's D call, TRBD1, against the DNA was made. TRBV21-1 represents a pseudogene. The CDR3 is 12 residues long. The DNA for the CDR3 is TGTGCCAGCAGCATCTCGACAGGTAAAGCTTTCTTT. It is translated as CASSISTGKAFF.

V usage is TRBV10-3 and J usage is TRBJ2-7, with 7 bases matching TRBD1. The length of the CDR3 is 14 residues. The V segment lost 6 bases and the J segment 3 bases; nucleotides outside the gene matches: 8. Per the germline V gene, CDR1 is ENHRY and CDR2 is SYGVKD. Here the CDR3 reads CAISPKGQFYEQYF. CDR3 nucleotides: TGTGCCATCAGCCCCAAGGGACAGTTCTACGAGCAGTACTTC.

The V and J genes are TRBV2 and TRBJ1-5, with a possible D match to TRBD1 (6 bases). The CDR3 runs to 18 residues. V lost 3 bases, J lost 3 bases, and 21 bases lay in between. Germline V gene lookup returns CDR1 SNHLY and CDR2 FYNNEI. The CDR3 nucleotides read TGTGCCAGCAGTGATGGGGGCAGGGCGGGGGTAAACAATCAGCCCCAGCATTTT. Translating gives CASSDGGRAGVNNQPQHF.

The genes are TRBV19 and TRBJ1-4; TRBD1 matches at 7 bases. Per germline, CDR1 LNHDA and CDR2 SQIVND (reference sequence). This CDR3 is 14 amino acids long. Trimming at V came to 5 bases and at J to 3 bases, leaving 3 bases not matched to a gene. The CDR3 coding sequence is TGTGCCAGTAGTTCCGACAGGGCTAATGAAAAACTGTTTTTT. Amino acid sequence: CASSSDRANEKLFF.

The chain couples TRBV9 to TRBJ2-1; TRBD2 matches at 7 bases. This CDR3 is 16 amino acids long. Per germline, CDR1 SGDLS and CDR2 YYNGEE. J lost 4 bases, V lost 3 bases, and 10 bases had no gene match. For the CDR3, the DNA is TGTGCCAGCAGCGCCCTAAGTCTAGCGGTTTACAATGAGCAGTTCTTC. This gives the protein CASSALSLAVYNEQFF.

The CDR3 DNA reads as TGTGCCAGCAGCTTGGAGGGACTAGCGGGAGGGCCTATTTGGTACGAGCAGTACTTC. This codes for CASSLEGLAGGPIWYEQYF. V and J are TRBV5-5 and TRBJ2-7; TRBD2 agrees at 16 bases. This CDR3 is 19 amino acids long. Per germline, CDR1 SGHKS and CDR2 YYEKEE (reference sequence). V was clipped by 0 bases and J by 4 bases; unmatched bases: 10.

The chain is built from TRBV4-2 and TRBJ2-1; 7 bases are shared with TRBD2. V lost 2 bases to trimming and J lost 4 bases; unmatched junction nucleotides: 5. This CDR3 region has 15 residues. In germline, CDR1 is LGHNA, CDR2 YNFKEQ. The chain's CDR3 is CASSQPLAEYNEQFF. Written as DNA, the CDR3 is TGTGCCAGCAGCCAACCCCTAGCGGAATACAATGAGCAGTTCTTC.

The rearrangement links TRBV28 to TRBJ2-7; 7 positions match TRBD2. Per the germline V gene, CDR1 is MDHEN and CDR2 is SYDVKM. The CDR3 is made up of 14 amino acids. V dropped 9 bases and J dropped 3; count of bases not matched to a gene: 11. The DNA for the CDR3 is TGTGCCAGTACCCGATCAGCGGGAAACTACGAGCAGTACTTC. Protein product: CASTRSAGNYEQYF.

The chain combines TRBV6-6 with TRBJ2-7; D is perhaps TRBD1 (5 bases). CDR3 length: 14 residues. Between the trimmed V and J ends, which lost 4 bases and 2 bases, there was a span of 12 bases. Per germline, CDR1 MNHNY and CDR2 SVGAGI (reference sequence). In DNA, the CDR3 is TGTGCCAGCAGTTCCCGGACACTAACCTACGAGCAGTACTTC. The encoded protein is CASSSRTLTYEQYF.

This clone was counted a single time. The chain combines TRBV5-1 with TRBJ2-3; possibly TRBD2 for D (6 bases). CDR1 is SGHRS and CDR2 is YFSETQ in the germline V gene. CDR3 length: 17 residues. V lost 3 bases to trimming and J lost 1 base, with 18 bases between them. The CDR3 bases are TGCGCCAGCAGCTCACAATATCTAGGGGAGGGCACAGATACGCAGTATTTT. This sequence encodes CASSSQYLGEGTDTQYF.

The V and J genes are TRBV7-9 and TRBJ1-2; TRBD1 matches at 11 bases. The CDR3 length is 14 residues. V gave up 5 bases and J gave up 6 bases; unmatched junction bases: 5. Germline lookup yields CDR1 SEHNR and CDR2 FQNEAQ (reference sequence). In nucleotides, the CDR3 is TGTGCCAGCAGCCCGGACAGGGGGCTTAATGGCTACACCTTC. Translating gives CASSPDRGLNGYTF.

The chain carries TRBV10-1 and TRBJ1-4, with D tentatively TRBD1 (5 bases). Trimming took 6 bases from V and 4 from J, leaving 18 bases between them. The length of the CDR3 is 16 residues. In germline, CDR1 is WNHNN, CDR2 SYGVQD (reference sequence). The CDR3 bases are TGCGCCAGCAGCGATCACTGGCAGGGCGATAATGAAAAACTGTTTTTT. Protein product: CASSDHWQGDNEKLFF.

V gene TRBV6-2 or TRBV6-3 combines with J gene TRBJ2-1; possibly TRBD2 for D (5 bases). The CDR3 is 14 residues long. Germline V gives CDR1 MNHEY, CDR2 SVGEGT. With 0 bases removed from V and 9 bases from J, the gap between germline ends came to 12 bases. The CDR3 bases are TGTGCCAGCAGTTACTCCTCTTTGGGGAGTGAGCAGTTCTTC. Translating it yields CASSYSSLGSEQFF.

CDR3 protein: CASSQEGRGIAGYTF. CDR3 DNA sequence: TGTGCCAGCAGCCAAGAGGGCCGGGGAATTGCCGGCTACACCTTC. This chain uses TRBV3-1 (or the pseudogene TRBV3-2) with TRBJ1-2; D remains unclear. V lost 0 bases and J lost 8, with 16 bases in between. The germline V gene has CDR1 LGHDT and CDR2 YNNKEL (reference sequence). CDR3 length: 15 residues.

This chain connects TRBV9 to TRBJ2-1; the match to TRBD2 covers 13 bases. Germline CDR1 reads SGDLS; CDR2 reads YYNGEE. This CDR3 has 18 residues. The ends lost 3 bases at V and 4 bases at J; junction bases unmatched: 10. CDR3 region: CASSETSGRGRGYNEQFF. The CDR3 coding sequence is TGTGCCAGCAGCGAAACTAGCGGGAGGGGAAGAGGGTACAATGAGCAGTTCTTC.

V gene TRBV3-1 (or the pseudogene TRBV3-2) combines with J gene TRBJ2-2; 11 nucleotides align to TRBD2. The CDR3 has 17 amino acids. J gave up 5 bases and V 0 bases, and 5 bases lay outside the gene matches. From germline, CDR1 is LGHDT and CDR2 YNNKEL (reference sequence). The DNA of the CDR3 is TGTGCCAGCAGCCAAGAACTAGCGGGAGACTGGACCGGGGAGCTGTTTTTT. Translation gives CASSQELAGDWTGELFF.

This clone was counted once. V and J are TRBV5-1 and TRBJ2-7; no reliable D call. The CDR3 has 16 amino acids. CDR1 SGHRS and CDR2 YFSETQ come from the germline V gene. V dropped 5 bases and J dropped 1 base, with 19 bases sitting between them. CDR3 coding DNA: TGCGCCAGCAGAGTGACGCCCAACTATTTATCCTACGAGCAGTACTTC. It is translated as CASRVTPNYLSYEQYF.

This rearrangement joins TRBV27 to TRBJ2-1, with no clear D. Trimming took 5 bases from V and 9 from J, leaving 11 bases between them. The CDR3 is 12 residues long. Germline CDR1 is MNHEY and CDR2 is SMNVEV (reference sequence). CDR3 DNA sequence: TGTGCCAGCAGTCCTCTTCCAGGTGAGCAGTTCTTC. Residues: CASSPLPGEQFF.

The chain links TRBV6-1 to TRBJ2-7, with 10 bases lining up with TRBD2. Germline CDR1 and CDR2: MNHNS and SASEGT. V lost 1 base, J lost 3 bases, and 3 bases stayed unmatched. CDR3 length: 15 residues. The CDR3 nucleotides are TGTGCCAGCAGTGAAGTTCCTAGCGGGAGCTACGAGCAGTACTTC. It translates to CASSEVPSGSYEQYF.

The chain recombines TRBV19 with TRBJ2-4; 7 bases fit TRBD1. Germline CDR1 reads LNHDA; CDR2 reads SQIVND (reference sequence). Losses at the gene ends were 0 bases for V and 0 bases for J; bases not matched to a gene: 2. The CDR3 is 16 amino acids. The CDR3 loop is CASSIETGRAKNIQYF. CDR3 nucleotides: TGTGCCAGTAGTATAGAGACAGGGAGAGCCAAAAACATTCAGTACTTC. Full variable domain (rest looked up from reference TRBV19 and TRBJ2-4): DGGITQSPKYLFRKEGQNVTLSCEQNLNHDAMYWYRQDPGQGLRLIYYSQIVNDFQKGDIAEGYSVSREKKESFPLTVTSAQKNPTAFYLCASSIETGRAKNIQYFGAGTRLSVL.

This sequence joins TRBV27 and TRBJ1-6; tentatively, D is TRBD1 (5 bases). The CDR3 covers 13 residues. In germline, CDR1 is MNHEY, CDR2 SMNVEV (reference sequence). V gave up 5 bases and J gave up 7 bases, with 9 bases separating them. CDR3 amino acids: CASSQGLNSPLHF. The CDR3 DNA is TGTGCCAGCAGTCAGGGACTAAATTCACCCCTCCACTTT.

V usage is TRBV5-1 and J usage is TRBJ2-2; 7 nucleotides align to TRBD2. With V trimmed by 6 bases and J by 5 bases, 13 bases remained unmatched. This CDR3 is 16 amino acids long. Germline CDR1 is SGHRS and CDR2 is YFSETQ. CDR3 DNA: TGCGCCAGCACAGTAGCGGGTGCGTCACGGACCGGGGAGCTGTTTTTT. Translated: CASTVAGASRTGELFF.

A word on this clone: At the DNA level, this CDR3 is encoded by other sequences in the same sample as well. CDR3 region: CASSQVAGSYEQYF. CDR3 DNA sequence: TGTGCCAGCAGCCAAGTAGCGGGATCCTACGAGCAGTACTTC. The genes are TRBV3-1 (or the pseudogene TRBV3-2) and TRBJ2-7; 8 bases line up with TRBD2. After removal of 1 base from V and 1 base from J, the junction contained 0 bases not matched to a gene. This CDR3 is built from 14 residues. The germline V gene has CDR1 LGHDT and CDR2 YNNKEL (reference sequence).

This chain joins TRBV6-5 and TRBJ2-7; 7 bases are shared with TRBD1. The junction had 10 bases not matched to a gene; V was cut back by 6 bases and J by 5 bases. The CDR3 runs 14 residues. Per germline, CDR1 MNHEY and CDR2 SVGAGI. In nucleotides, the CDR3 is TGTGCCAGCAGCCCGAACAGACAGGGACACGAGCAGTACTTC. Protein sequence: CASSPNRQGHEQYF.

A word on this clone: This same CDR3 is encoded by further DNA sequences in the sample. The CDR3 DNA sequence: TGCGCCAGCAGCCCGGGACAGGGAGGCAATGAGCAGTTCTTC. It codes for CASSPGQGGNEQFF. The chain uses TRBV5-1 and TRBJ2-1; 9 bases are shared with TRBD1. The CDR3 sequence is 14 residues long. V lost 4 bases to trimming and J lost 6 bases; unmatched junction nucleotides: 5. Germline values: CDR1 SGHRS, CDR2 YFSETQ.

This clone has more than one count but fewer than ten. The V call is TRBV30, the J call TRBJ1-1; 8 bases are shared with TRBD1. This CDR3 contains 14 residues. After removal of 2 bases from V and 4 bases from J, the junction contained 6 bases not matched to a gene. Germline V gene data show CDR1 as GTSNPN and CDR2 as SVGIG (reference sequence). The CDR3 is CAWSMLDRATEAFF. CDR3 coding DNA: TGTGCCTGGAGTATGTTGGACAGGGCCACTGAAGCTTTCTTT. The variable domain in full, completed from reference TRBV30 and TRBJ1-1, reads SQTIHQWPATLVQPVGSPLSLECTVEGTSNPNLYWYRQAAGRGLQLLFYSVGIGQISSEVPQNLSASRPQDRQFILSSKKLLLSDSGFYLCAWSMLDRATEAFFGQGTRLTVV.

V and J are TRBV11-3 and TRBJ2-3; no definite D call. The CDR3 consists of 13 residues. Between the trimmed V and J ends, which lost 4 bases and 6 bases, there was a span of 11 bases. Germline lookup yields CDR1 SGHNT and CDR2 YENEEA. CDR3 protein: CASSSSLRDTQYF. The CDR3 nucleotides read TGTGCCAGCAGCTCCTCGCTGCGGGATACGCAGTATTTT.

The rearrangement joins TRBV12-3 or TRBV12-4 to TRBJ2-1; D unresolved. V shed 5 bases and J shed 4 bases, with 6 bases lying between them. CDR3 length: 12 amino acids. CDR3 nucleotides: TGTGCCAGCAGTATACAGTACAATGAGCAGTTCTTC. This codes for CASSIQYNEQFF.